The T cell receptor (beta chain) described here comes from a study of lymphopenia after photon versus proton radiotherapy. Study-wide points: Oligoclonal CD8+ Temra expansion after nadir drove photon patients' diversity drop.

Germline CDR1 SGHDT, CDR2 YYEEEE. The CDR3 sequence is 14 residues long. The ends lost 6 bases at V and 13 bases at J; junction bases unmatched: 17. About this clone itself: Its antigen remains unidentified.

The protocol was immunoSEQ multiplex PCR, while the TCRdb copy is restricted to in-frame clones and leaves out a portion. The data contain around 160,000 clones, about 85% of them singletons. The V and J genes are TRBV5-6 and TRBJ2-7; TRBD2 matches 9 bases. The material was peripheral blood, obtained from a patient treated with photon-based radiotherapy. The receptor was derived from a man aged 50 to 59 with gastric cancer. The CDR3 DNA sequence: TGTGCCAGCACCCCGCTTGGGAGCGGGGGGTCACCATACTTC. Translating it yields CASTPLGSGGSPYF.